These 27 T cell receptor beta chains came from one sample sequenced in a study of T cell responses to AZD1222 COVID-19 vaccine. Method: immunoSEQ multiplex PCR; TCRdb's copy keeps in-frame clones and lacks some. The sample consists of over 150,000 clones, about 92% of them appearing once. Here the sequenced sample was peripheral blood, taken on day 0 of AZD1222 vaccination. The receptors come from an adult in good health.

The V call is TRBV29-1, the J call TRBJ2-1; D might be TRBD1 (6 bases). With 4 bases removed from V and 4 bases from J, the gap between germline ends came to 11 bases. Looked up from germline, CDR1 is SQVTM and CDR2 is ANQGSEA. The CDR3 sequence is 13 residues long. The CDR3 DNA is TGCAGCGTTGGGGGGCAAGGATACAATGAGCAGTTCTTC. It encodes CSVGGQGYNEQFF.

The chain is built from TRBV12-3 or TRBV12-4 and TRBJ1-2; 8 nucleotides line up with TRBD1. The J segment lost 6 bases and the V segment lost 6 bases, leaving 6 bases of the junction unmatched. CDR3 length: 13 amino acids. CDR3 residues: CASRLTGVHGYTF. The CDR3 DNA sequence: TGTGCCAGCAGATTGACAGGGGTCCATGGCTACACCTTC.

The V and J genes are TRBV6-6 and TRBJ2-7; weak D call: TRBD1 (6 bases). V lost 6 bases, J lost 4 bases, and 16 bases lay in between. The V gene's germline CDR1 is MNHNY and CDR2 SVGAGI (reference sequence). This CDR3 has 14 amino acids. For the CDR3, the DNA is TGTGCCAGCAGACCCAGGACAGCACCTTACGAGCAGTACTTC. Its translation is CASRPRTAPYEQYF.

The genes are TRBV7-3 and TRBJ1-1; D unclear. V lost 3 bases, J lost 4 bases, and 6 bases lay in between. The CDR3 covers 12 residues. Germline CDR1 is SGHTA and CDR2 is FQGTGA. The CDR3 sequence: CASSLAGTEAFF. The CDR3 DNA follows: TGTGCCAGCAGCTTGGCGGGCACTGAAGCTTTCTTT.

The chain carries TRBV5-1 and TRBJ2-7, with 9 bases that match TRBD2. Germline CDR1 and CDR2: SGHRS and YFSETQ. The CDR3 runs 15 residues. V lost 0 bases, J lost 5 bases, and 6 bases stayed unmatched. The CDR3 sequence is CASSLGASGDHEQYF. The CDR3 DNA reads TGCGCCAGCAGCTTGGGGGCTAGCGGGGACCACGAGCAGTACTTC.

The chain combines TRBV7-2 with TRBJ1-2, with D possibly TRBD1 on 5 matching bases. The CDR3 has 14 amino acids. V was trimmed by 0 bases and J by 4 bases, leaving 9 bases between them. Looked up from germline, CDR1 is SGHTA and CDR2 is FQGNSA. CDR3 region: CASSLASGTYGYTF. The CDR3 nucleotides are TGTGCCAGCAGCTTAGCATCTGGGACCTATGGCTACACCTTC.

V and J are TRBV7-9 and TRBJ1-1, with 10 bases matching TRBD1. V shed 4 bases, J shed 5 bases, and the junction held 7 bases outside the gene matches. This CDR3 region has 15 residues. Germline V gene lookup returns CDR1 SEHNR and CDR2 FQNEAQ (reference sequence). The CDR3 nucleotides are TGTGCCAGCAGCTCTTCCGGGACAGGGGTAACTGAAGCTTTCTTT. This gives the protein CASSSSGTGVTEAFF. The complete variable domain, with remaining parts taken from reference TRBV7-9 and TRBJ1-1, reads DTGVSQNPRHKITKRGQNVTFRCDPISEHNRLYWYRQTLGQGPEFLTYFQNEAQLEKSRLLSDRFSAERPKGSFSTLEIQRTEQGDSAMYLCASSSSGTGVTEAFFGQGTRLTVV.

V is TRBV5-5 and J is TRBJ1-2; 9 nucleotides agree with TRBD1. CDR3 length equals 14 residues. Per germline, CDR1 SGHKS and CDR2 YYEKEE (reference sequence). This CDR3 reads CATNPGQGSGGYTF. The DNA for the CDR3 is TGTGCTACCAATCCGGGACAGGGAAGTGGTGGCTACACCTTC.

The rearrangement joins TRBV6-5 to TRBJ1-4; a weak D match, TRBD1 (6 bases). The germline V and J ends were trimmed by 2 bases and 5 bases, with 9 bases remaining between them. The CDR3 is 14 residues long. CDR1 and CDR2 from the germline V gene are MNHEY and SVGAGI. As DNA, the CDR3 is TGTGCCAGCAGTTACCAGGACAGAAATGAAAAACTGTTTTTT. Protein: CASSYQDRNEKLFF.

This clone appeared a single time. The V and J genes are TRBV19 and TRBJ1-2; 8 bases fit TRBD1. This CDR3 has 13 residues. The germline CDR1 and CDR2 sequences are LNHDA and SQIVND (reference sequence). With 5 bases clipped from V and 3 bases from J, the junction kept 2 bases outside the gene matches. DNA of the CDR3: TGTGCCAGTAGTGGGGACAGGCACTATGGCTACACCTTC. It codes for CASSGDRHYGYTF. The variable domain in full, completed from reference TRBV19 and TRBJ1-2, reads DGGITQSPKYLFRKEGQNVTLSCEQNLNHDAMYWYRQDPGQGLRLIYYSQIVNDFQKGDIAEGYSVSREKKESFPLTVTSAQKNPTAFYLCASSGDRHYGYTFGSGTRLTVV.

This chain joins TRBV11-3 and TRBJ2-1; D is unclear. The germline V and J ends were trimmed by 4 bases and 0 bases, with 13 bases remaining between them. Germline V gives CDR1 SGHNT, CDR2 YENEEA. The CDR3 loop spans 16 amino acids. The CDR3 loop reads CASSSLMAVSYNEQFF. The CDR3 nucleotides read TGTGCCAGCAGCTCGTTAATGGCGGTCTCCTACAATGAGCAGTTCTTC.

In this sample, this clone turned up once. This chain joins TRBV27 and TRBJ2-1, with 8 nucleotides matching TRBD2. CDR3 length: 14 amino acids. V shed 4 bases, J shed 4 bases, and the junction held 3 bases outside the gene matches. Germline V gene sequence: CDR1 MNHEY, CDR2 SMNVEV (reference sequence). The CDR3 DNA follows: TGTGCCAGCAGTTCTCGGGAGGGGTACAATGAGCAGTTCTTC. This codes for CASSSREGYNEQFF.

The chain is built from TRBV3-1 (or the pseudogene TRBV3-2) and TRBJ1-1, with 11 bases identical to TRBD1. Trimming at V came to 8 bases and at J to 3 bases, leaving 2 bases not matched to a gene. Germline V gives CDR1 LGHDT, CDR2 YNNKEL (reference sequence). The length of the CDR3 is 13 residues. The CDR3 loop reads CASRDRGDTEAFF. In DNA form, the CDR3 reads TGTGCCAGCCGGGACAGGGGGGACACTGAAGCTTTCTTT.

This chain uses TRBV7-2 with TRBJ2-3; D is perhaps TRBD1 (5 bases). CDR3 length: 12 residues. The germline V gene encodes CDR1 SGHTA and CDR2 FQGNSA. V lost 4 bases and J 4 bases, leaving 6 bases between the germline ends. The DNA of the CDR3 is TGTGCCAGCAGCTGGGGCCCAGATACGCAGTATTTT. Translation gives CASSWGPDTQYF. The full variable domain, completed using reference TRBV7-2 and TRBJ2-3, is GAGVSQSPSNKVTEKGKDVELRCDPISGHTALYWYRQSLGQGLEFLIYFQGNSAPDKSGLPSDRFSAERTGGSVSTLTIQRTQQEDSAVYLCASSWGPDTQYFGPGTRLTVL.

The chain joins TRBV27 to TRBJ1-2; a weak D match, TRBD1 (5 bases). Germline V CDR1 and CDR2: MNHEY, SMNVEV (reference sequence). The CDR3 is 14 residues long. V dropped 2 bases and J dropped 1 base, with 8 bases sitting between them. The CDR3 loop is CASSLGHSNYGYTF. The CDR3 DNA reads as TGTGCCAGCAGTTTAGGACACAGTAACTATGGCTACACCTTC.

This chain connects TRBV15 to TRBJ1-2; D unresolved. The CDR3 totals 13 residues. V lost 6 bases and J lost 10, with 18 bases in between. Germline assignment: CDR1 LNHNV and CDR2 YYDKDF (reference sequence). CDR3 sequence: CATSRTRNTDYTF. The CDR3 coding sequence is TGTGCCACCAGTAGAACGCGAAACACCGACTACACCTTC.

This chain uses TRBV30 with TRBJ2-7; D gene ambiguous. Trimming took off 3 bases at V and 2 bases at J, with 8 bases between the two ends. CDR1 is GTSNPN, CDR2 SVGIG, per germline (reference sequence). This CDR3 is built from 12 residues. CDR3 residues: CAWRPGPYEQYF. DNA for the CDR3: TGTGCCTGGAGACCCGGGCCCTACGAGCAGTACTTC.

DNA of the CDR3: TGCACCAGCAGCCACACTAGGGGTGAGCAGTTCTTC. This encodes CTSSHTRGEQFF. The rearrangement joins TRBV1 to TRBJ2-1. TRBV1 is tagged as a pseudogene. The length of the CDR3 is 12 residues.

This clone was detected once. This sequence joins TRBV7-3 and TRBJ2-3, with a weak D call TRBD2 (6 bases). Germline CDR1 and CDR2: SGHTA and FQGTGA. V dropped 4 bases and J dropped 6 bases, with 17 bases sitting between them. The length of the CDR3 is 15 residues. CDR3 amino acids: CASSSPGGPGDTQYF. DNA of the CDR3: TGTGCCAGCAGCTCACCAGGAGGGCCGGGGGATACGCAGTATTTT.

This clone appeared a single time. The rearrangement links TRBV4-1 to TRBJ1-5; D remains ambiguous. This CDR3 is built from 15 residues. Trimming removed 0 bases from V and 0 bases from J, with 6 bases in between. Germline values: CDR1 MGHRA, CDR2 YSYEKL. Written as DNA, the CDR3 is TGCGCCAGCAGCCAAGAGGGTTTTAGCAATCAGCCCCAGCATTTT. Translation: CASSQEGFSNQPQHF.

In its sample, this clone was seen once. The J gene is TRBJ1-2, the V gene TRBV12-3 or TRBV12-4; TRBD1 aligns across 7 bases. V gave up 10 bases and J gave up 8 bases; unmatched junction bases: 10. The length of the CDR3 is 12 residues. CDR3 residues: CAIRDRVRGYTF. The CDR3 DNA sequence: TGTGCCATCAGAGACAGGGTGCGCGGCTACACCTTC.

This clone turned up a few times. V and J are TRBV28 and TRBJ1-2, with D unclear. Germline V gene lookup returns CDR1 MDHEN and CDR2 SYDVKM. The CDR3 sequence is 12 residues long. Trimming pared 3 bases from V and 8 bases from J, leaving 10 bases between. The CDR3 spells CASSFTARGYTF. For the CDR3, the DNA is TGTGCCAGCAGTTTTACAGCCAGGGGCTACACCTTC.

The rearrangement links TRBV4-3 to TRBJ1-2; D not certain. Trimming removed 3 bases at V and 0 bases at J, with 20 bases between. The CDR3 covers 18 residues. Per the germline V gene, CDR1 is LGHNA and CDR2 is YSLEER. In nucleotides, the CDR3 is TGCGCCAGCAGCCAGGAGGCCGGGATCTCGATAGCTAACTATGGCTACACCTTC. Translating it yields CASSQEAGISIANYGYTF.

The chain uses TRBV7-8 and TRBJ1-5; D not certain. Between the trimmed V and J ends, which lost 1 base and 3 bases, there was a span of 10 bases. The CDR3 contains 15 residues. CDR1 is SGHVS, CDR2 FQNEAQ, per germline. The DNA of the CDR3 is TGTGCCAGCAGCTTAGTGGCTAAAAACAATCAGCCCCAGCATTTT. Amino acid sequence: CASSLVAKNNQPQHF.

This chain connects TRBV27 to TRBJ1-1; possible D gene TRBD1, 6 bases. The germline CDR1 and CDR2 sequences are MNHEY and SMNVEV (reference sequence). This CDR3 region has 15 residues. Trimming took off 3 bases at V and 1 base at J, with 12 bases between the two ends. CDR3: CASSFRRGQNTEAFF. CDR3 bases: TGTGCCAGCAGTTTTAGGAGGGGACAGAACACTGAAGCTTTCTTT.

The chain is built from TRBV21-1 and TRBJ2-7; TRBD1, the table's D call, lacks a check against the DNA. TRBV21-1 represents a pseudogene. This CDR3 spans 15 amino acids. In DNA form, the CDR3 reads TGTGCCAGCAGCCTAGGGGGCAGTACCACCTACGAGCAGTACTTC. Amino acid sequence: CASSLGGSTTYEQYF.

This chain links TRBV30 with TRBJ1-6; 9 positions match TRBD1. Germline V CDR1 and CDR2: GTSNPN, SVGIG (reference sequence). The V and J ends lost 4 bases and 5 bases, in that order; junction bases with no gene match: 3. CDR3 length equals 14 residues. CDR3 sequence: CAWNRGQNNSPLHF. In DNA, the CDR3 is TGTGCCTGGAACAGGGGGCAAAATAATTCACCCCTCCACTTT.